The entry below describes one TCR beta chain. The sample comes from a study of blood T cell repertoires in COVID-19. Enrolled through a virtual design, the participants were between 18 and 89 years of age and came from approximately 25 US areas. Categorization into cohorts depended on clinical history that participants reported. Two negative PCRs, clearance, or symptom resolution characterized the recovered Cohort 3 donors. Original handling: Reference gene primer amplification yielded estimated nucleated cell counts. Produced via immunoSEQ multiplex PCR; TCRdb's table is partial and in-frame only. V and J calls plus clone size are reproduced from that table; the DNA served to infer D and trimming. The sample records about 340,000 clones, roughly 90% being singletons. The CDR3 length is 12 residues. The V gene lost 2 bases and the J gene lost 7 bases, with 9 bases spanning the gap. The germline V gene has CDR1 MGHDK and CDR2 SYGVNS.

The TCR comes from a woman aged 30 to 39 who had recovered from COVID-19. Sequencing used PBMCs or T cells enriched from blood (not recorded which). The chain combines TRBV25-1 with TRBJ2-7; D gene uncertain. In DNA form, the CDR3 reads TGTGCCAGCAGTGAACCCCTCAGGGAGCAGTACTTC. As protein: CASSEPLREQYF.